This is a list of T cell receptor beta chains from one sample in a study of identical twins. TCRdb ran MiXCR on the 5' RACE reads and lists one entry per CDR3 protein. Of around 960,000 distinct CDR3 sequences in the sample, 12% are singletons; the top ten hold around 1.6%. This sample also appeared in a second study, on yellow fever vaccine responses in identical twins.

Material: PBMCs. The receptor set was obtained from a woman aged 18-29 years in good health. Each CDR3 is given with its conserved first and last residue. D genes are given only for firm matches. Rows may omit the clone size; those that give it use once, few, many or a size class.

.	TRBV4-1	few	TRBJ1-2	17	CASSQDGAGAGGYGYTF	TGCGCCAGCAGCCAAGATGGGGCGGGGGCCGGGGGCTATGGCTACACCTTC
.	TRBV20-1	.	TRBJ2-5	14	CSASRGLPQETQYF	TGCAGTGCTAGTAGGGGACTTCCACAAGAGACCCAGTACTTC
TRBD2	TRBV19	few	TRBJ2-7	14	CAAATSGSPYEQYF	TGTGCCGCCGCGACTAGCGGGAGCCCCTACGAGCAGTACTTC
.	TRBV12-5	.	TRBJ2-2	14	CASGLQDSTGELFF	TGTGCTAGTGGTTTACAGGATTCCACCGGGGAGCTGTTTTTT
.	TRBV19	.	TRBJ2-1	15	CASSTDYTSYNEQFF	TGTGCCAGTAGTACCGATTATACCTCCTACAATGAGCAGTTCTTC
TRBD2	TRBV29-1	.	TRBJ2-1	19	CSVAFRKTSGVPTYNEQFF	TGCAGCGTCGCGTTTCGAAAGACTAGCGGGGTCCCGACCTACAATGAGCAGTTCTTC
.	TRBV20-1	few	TRBJ1-2	15	CSAKRGTPSNYGYTF	TGCAGTGCTAAGAGAGGGACACCTTCTAACTATGGCTACACCTTC
.	TRBV7-9	.	TRBJ1-3	12	CASSLQGNTIYF	TGTGCCAGCAGCTTACAAGGAAACACCATATATTTT
.	TRBV9	many	TRBJ2-7	14	CASSTGTPFMEQYF	TGTGCCAGCAGCACCGGGACACCCTTTATGGAGCAGTACTTC
.	TRBV20-1	.	TRBJ1-2	19	CSARDFRGMGLDGDYGYTF	TGCAGTGCTAGAGATTTTAGGGGTATGGGCCTCGACGGCGACTATGGCTACACCTTC
TRBD1	TRBV11-2	few	TRBJ2-3	19	CASSHPGQGASGVGDTQYF	TGTGCCAGCAGCCATCCGGGACAGGGGGCGTCGGGTGTGGGAGATACGCAGTATTTT
.	TRBV12-3/TRBV12-4	few	TRBJ1-3	14	CASSQGQAGNTIYF	TGTGCCAGCAGCCAAGGGCAGGCTGGAAACACCATATATTTT
.	TRBV12-3/TRBV12-4	.	TRBJ1-2	13	CASRKTTNYGYTF	TGTGCCAGCAGGAAGACAACTAACTATGGCTACACCTTC
.	TRBV20-1	.	TRBJ2-3	16	CSARILAQGSSDTQYF	TGCAGTGCTAGAATTTTGGCACAGGGAAGCTCGGATACGCAGTATTTT
TRBD2	TRBV14	many	TRBJ2-2	16	CASSRISGGVFGELFF	TGTGCCAGCAGCCGAATTAGCGGGGGCGTGTTCGGGGAGCTGTTTTTT
TRBD2	TRBV5-1	few	TRBJ2-2	17	CASSLTSGGAYTGELFF	TGCGCCAGCAGCTTGACTAGCGGGGGGGCCTACACCGGGGAGCTGTTTTTT
TRBD2	TRBV2	few	TRBJ2-7	14	CASILAGGPYEQYF	TGTGCCAGCATACTAGCGGGAGGACCCTACGAGCAGTACTTC
.	TRBV2	.	TRBJ2-3	15	CASPSGSASTDTQYF	TGTGCCAGTCCGTCGGGGAGTGCCAGCACAGATACGCAGTATTTT
.	TRBV29-1	.	TRBJ2-5	13	CSGQLWGRETQYF	TGCAGCGGACAATTGTGGGGACGAGAGACCCAGTACTTC
TRBD2	TRBV5-1	.	TRBJ2-1	18	CASSLGLSGGSIYNEQFF	TGCGCCAGCAGCTTAGGCCTCTCGGGGGGATCCATTTACAATGAGCAGTTCTTC
.	TRBV13	.	TRBJ2-5	14	CASSPERAEETQYF	TGTGCCAGCAGCCCAGAACGGGCTGAAGAGACCCAGTACTTC
.	TRBV3-1	few	TRBJ2-2	16	CASSPIGGENTGELFF	TGTGCCAGCAGCCCCATAGGGGGGGAGAACACCGGGGAGCTGTTTTTT
.	TRBV5-1	many	TRBJ2-1	14	CASSFEGPHNEQFF	TGCGCCAGCAGCTTCGAAGGGCCACACAATGAGCAGTTCTTC
TRBD1	TRBV5-1	many	TRBJ1-1	14	CASSLGQRNTEAFF	TGCGCCAGCAGCCTGGGACAGAGGAACACTGAAGCTTTCTTT
.	TRBV11-2	few	TRBJ2-2	18	CASSTGQKITANTGELFF	TGTGCCAGCAGCACTGGACAGAAAATAACCGCGAACACCGGGGAGCTGTTTTTT
TRBD2	TRBV4-1	many	TRBJ2-2	19	CASSQEKGLAGYNTGELFF	TGCGCCAGCAGCCAAGAGAAGGGACTAGCGGGGTATAACACCGGGGAGCTGTTTTTT
.	TRBV27	few	TRBJ2-1	15	CASSTGSGDYNEQFF	TGTGCCAGCAGTACAGGGAGTGGGGACTACAATGAGCAGTTCTTC
.	TRBV10-2	.	TRBJ2-5	15	CASTGQGTPQETQYF	TGCGCCAGCACGGGTCAGGGCACCCCCCAAGAGACCCAGTACTTC
.	TRBV5-1	many	TRBJ2-3	15	CASSSTRGLSDTQYF	TGCGCCAGCAGCTCCACAAGGGGGTTATCAGATACGCAGTATTTT
TRBD2	TRBV6-8	many	TRBJ2-3	17	CASSYSSTREGTDTQYF	TGTGCCAGCAGTTACTCGAGTACACGGGAGGGCACAGATACGCAGTATTTT
.	TRBV27	many	TRBJ2-5	14	CASSLGGYQETQYF	TGTGCCAGCAGTTTAGGGGGCTACCAAGAGACCCAGTACTTC
.	TRBV28	few	TRBJ2-7	12	CASRTDQGGQYF	TGTGCCAGCAGGACCGATCAAGGGGGGCAGTACTTC
.	TRBV15	many	TRBJ2-2	15	CATSRRAENTGELFF	TGTGCCACCAGCAGAAGGGCCGAGAACACCGGGGAGCTGTTTTTT
.	TRBV28	few	TRBJ1-6	16	CASRWTPVNYNSPLHF	TGTGCCAGCAGATGGACACCCGTAAACTATAATTCACCCCTCCACTTT
.	TRBV20-1	.	TRBJ2-2	14	CSARITPNTGELFF	TGCAGTGCTAGAATTACACCGAACACCGGGGAGCTGTTTTTT
.	TRBV4-1	many	TRBJ2-3	18	CASSHPTPRAGGTDTQYF	TGCGCCAGCAGCCACCCTACCCCTAGAGCCGGGGGCACAGATACGCAGTATTTT
TRBD2	TRBV3-1	.	TRBJ2-1	20	CASSQERVYSGRASPNEQFF	TGTGCCAGCAGCCAAGAGAGAGTCTATAGCGGGAGGGCCTCTCCGAATGAGCAGTTCTTC
.	TRBV6-5	few	TRBJ2-1	16	CASSYSPSGLTSEQFF	TGTGCCAGCAGTTACTCGCCGTCGGGACTTACGTCTGAGCAGTTCTTC
TRBD2	TRBV20-1	few	TRBJ2-5	15	CSARPTSGGQETQYF	TGCAGTGCTAGGCCTACTAGCGGGGGCCAAGAGACCCAGTACTTC
TRBD2	TRBV20-1	.	TRBJ2-1	14	CSAVHLSGEDEQFF	TGCAGTGCTGTCCACCTTAGCGGGGAAGACGAGCAGTTCTTC
TRBD1	TRBV9	.	TRBJ1-3	15	CASSAGQGAGNTIYF	TGTGCCAGCAGCGCAGGACAGGGGGCTGGAAACACCATATATTTT
TRBD1	TRBV9	few	TRBJ2-1	16	CASTLGTVGSYNEQFF	TGTGCCAGCACCCTAGGGACAGTAGGATCCTACAATGAGCAGTTCTTC
TRBD1	TRBV20-1	.	TRBJ1-1	13	CSANGQGGTEAFF	TGCAGTGCTAACGGACAGGGGGGTACTGAAGCTTTCTTT
.	TRBV7-8	few	TRBJ1-1	13	CASRIGGRSEAFF	TGTGCCAGCAGGATAGGGGGTCGATCTGAAGCTTTCTTT
TRBD1	TRBV10-3	.	TRBJ1-1	13	CAISERETGGAFF	TGTGCCATCAGTGAGCGGGAGACAGGGGGTGCTTTCTTT
.	TRBV10-2	.	TRBJ2-5	13	CASRTGRQETQYF	TGCGCCAGCAGAACAGGGAGACAAGAGACCCAGTACTTC
TRBD2	TRBV12-3/TRBV12-4	few	TRBJ2-3	16	CASSLTASGITDTQYF	TGTGCCAGCAGTTTAACGGCTAGCGGGATCACAGATACGCAGTATTTT
.	TRBV10-3	many	TRBJ1-2	13	CAISDMPAGGYTF	TGTGCCATCAGTGATATGCCTGCTGGTGGCTACACCTTC